This T cell receptor (beta chain) was observed in a study of OX40 agonist ivuxolimab in advanced cancers. Study as a whole: The study treated patients with ivuxolimab, an agonistic anti-OX40 (CD134) antibody. The study enrolled dose-escalation patients with hepatocellular carcinoma, melanoma, renal cell or head and neck cancer.

Germline V gene lookup returns CDR1 SGHRS and CDR2 YFSETQ. Deletions cut 5 bases from V and 4 bases from J, with 8 bases between. CDR3 length: 12 amino acids. Study-level results: Relative to CD4+ cells, CD8+ T cells on average had more expanded clones.

The investigators sampled blood at baseline, at cycle 4 day 1, and at cycle 7 day 1. With regard to this clone: Its antigen is unknown.

Using immunoSEQ multiplex PCR, the repertoire was profiled, and TCRdb retains in-frame clones only, with some absent. This sample has around 63,000 clones; 75% to 90% occur once, and the top ten carry roughly 10%. J is TRBJ2-3 and V is TRBV5-1; D uncertain. The sequencing used CD4+ or CD8+ T cells sorted from blood, collected in a trial of the OX40 agonist ivuxolimab. This TCR came from an adult with an advanced solid tumor such as melanoma, head and neck, liver or kidney cancer. This CDR3 is CASSYIPDTQYF. In nucleotides, the CDR3 is TGCGCCAGCAGTTATATCCCAGATACGCAGTATTTT.